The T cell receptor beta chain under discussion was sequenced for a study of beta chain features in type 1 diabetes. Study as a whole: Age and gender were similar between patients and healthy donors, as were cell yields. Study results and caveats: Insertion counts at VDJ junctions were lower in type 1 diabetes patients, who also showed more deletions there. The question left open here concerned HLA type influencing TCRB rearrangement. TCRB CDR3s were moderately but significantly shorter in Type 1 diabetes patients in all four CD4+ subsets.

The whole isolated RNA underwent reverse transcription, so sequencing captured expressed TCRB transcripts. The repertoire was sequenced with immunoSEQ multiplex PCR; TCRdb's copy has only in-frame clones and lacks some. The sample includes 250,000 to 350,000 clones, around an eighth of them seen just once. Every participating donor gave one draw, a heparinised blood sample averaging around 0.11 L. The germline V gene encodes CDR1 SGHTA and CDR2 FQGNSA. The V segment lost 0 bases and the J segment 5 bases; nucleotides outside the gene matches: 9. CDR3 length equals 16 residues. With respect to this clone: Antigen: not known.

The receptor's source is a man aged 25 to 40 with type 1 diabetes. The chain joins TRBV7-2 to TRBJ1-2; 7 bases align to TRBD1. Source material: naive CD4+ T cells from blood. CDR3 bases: TGTGCCAGCAGCTTAGCGACAGGGTTTACGGTTTATGGCTACACCTTC. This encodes CASSLATGFTVYGYTF. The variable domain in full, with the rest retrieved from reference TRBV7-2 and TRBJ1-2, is GAGVSQSPSNKVTEKGKDVELRCDPISGHTALYWYRQSLGQGLEFLIYFQGNSAPDKSGLPSDRFSAERTGGSVSTLTIQRTQQEDSAVYLCASSLATGFTVYGYTFGSGTRLTVV.